This entry is about one T cell receptor (beta chain). Its antigen is currently unknown. These data originate in a study of blood T cells in healthy people across ages. Regarding the study as a whole: Using unsorted PBMCs precluded a conclusive naive versus antigen-experienced comparison. The long-lived group displayed more naive CD4+ cells, plus higher diversity, than the aged donors did.

V was pared by 1 base and J by 5 bases, with 11 bases between. The CDR3 has 14 residues. CDR1 is SGHDN and CDR2 is FVKESK in the germline V gene. Then a second PCR, running about 7 to 11 cycles, was carried out with a sample-barcoded 5' primer and a J-beta primer mix. Each TCR beta cDNA got a 12-nucleotide random molecular identifier. From the 5' RACE reads, TCRdb called clonotypes with MiXCR, one entry per CDR3 protein. Here the sample spans about 680,000 distinct CDR3 sequences, approximately 49% being singletons. The genes are TRBV14 and TRBJ1-1; D remains ambiguous. Sequencing used blood. The source is an older woman in good health. CDR3 bases: TGTGCCAGCAGCCAAGTGGAGGTGGGGACTGAAGCTTTCTTT. Its translation: CASSQVEVGTEAFF.